Listed below are T cell receptor beta chains from one sample, sequenced in a study of cytomegalovirus exposure and HLA in healthy donors. The data were produced by immunoSEQ multiplex PCR, yet TCRdb's version contains in-frame clones alone and is incomplete. Of under 200,000 clones in the sample, about an eighth were seen once. What was sequenced was PBMCs. These receptors were collected from a man aged 45 to 65 in good health and CMV-seropositive. The CDR3 runs from the conserved cysteine through the conserved F or W. Each record gives: J gene, clone size, V gene, D gene, CDR3 protein, CDR3 DNA. A D gene is named only where the DNA matches it firmly. Clone size is shown for a subset of rows, as once, few, many or a class of expanded clone.

>TRBJ1-5|NA|TRBV6-4|NA
CASQGSNQPQHF
TGTGCCAGTCAGGGGAGCAATCAGCCCCAGCATTTT
>TRBJ1-6|NA|TRBV7-2|TRBD1
CASSLGQGYNSPLHF
TGTGCCAGCAGCCTTGGACAGGGATATAATTCACCCCTCCACTTT
>TRBJ2-3|NA|TRBV14|TRBD2
CASSQEFPAGGLDTQYF
TGTGCCAGCAGCCAAGAGTTTCCAGCGGGGGGTTTAGATACGCAGTATTTT
>TRBJ1-6|few|TRBV25-1|NA
CASSRQGLGSPLHF
TGTGCCAGCAGTAGGCAGGGTCTAGGGTCACCCCTCCACTTT
>TRBJ1-1|few|TRBV5-4|NA
CASSSPGVLTEAFF
TGTGCCAGCAGTTCTCCAGGGGTTCTTACTGAAGCTTTCTTT
>TRBJ1-1|NA|TRBV10-2|TRBD1
CASSLTGGTEAFF
TGCGCCAGCAGTCTAACAGGGGGCACTGAAGCTTTCTTT
>TRBJ2-2|few|TRBV10-3|TRBD1
CAISAQGADTGELFF
TGTGCCATCAGTGCACAGGGGGCGGACACCGGGGAGCTGTTTTTT
>TRBJ1-3|few|TRBV7-9|TRBD1
CASSSRDRTGDTIYF
TGTGCCAGCAGCTCCCGGGACAGGACAGGGGACACCATATATTTT
>TRBJ2-5|few|TRBV9|NA
CASNGGPHQETQYF
TGTGCCAGCAACGGGGGGCCCCACCAAGAGACCCAGTACTTC
>TRBJ1-2|few|TRBV4-2|NA
CASSQSTVANYGYTF
TGTGCCAGCAGCCAATCGACAGTAGCTAACTATGGCTACACCTTC
>TRBJ1-5|few|TRBV11-2|TRBD1
CASSLAGRGRNQPQHF
TGTGCCAGCAGCTTAGCGGGCAGGGGGCGCAATCAGCCCCAGCATTTT
>TRBJ2-5|NA|TRBV5-4|NA
CASTTHNQETQYF
TGTGCCAGCACCACTCATAATCAAGAGACCCAGTACTTC
>TRBJ2-2|few|TRBV7-8|TRBD2
CASSLAPLAGVFTGELFF
TGTGCCAGCAGCTTAGCGCCCCTAGCGGGGGTATTCACCGGGGAGCTGTTTTTT
>TRBJ1-1|few|TRBV2|TRBD1
CASLRDRNTEAFF
TGTGCCAGCCTCCGGGACAGAAACACTGAAGCTTTCTTT
>TRBJ2-7|few|TRBV20-1|NA
CSASLGDEQYF
TGCAGTGCTAGTCTCGGGGACGAGCAGTACTTC
>TRBJ1-3|few|TRBV28|TRBD1
CASSDRGAGNTIYF
TGTGCCAGCAGTGACAGGGGGGCGGGAAACACCATATATTTT
>TRBJ1-1|NA|TRBV29-1|NA
CSVDYMGRTEAFF
TGCAGCGTTGATTATATGGGGCGTACTGAAGCTTTCTTT
>TRBJ1-2|NA|TRBV14|TRBD1
CASSQTPRQGDGYTF
TGTGCCAGCAGCCAAACCCCCCGACAGGGGGATGGCTACACCTTC
>TRBJ2-6|few|TRBV10-3|TRBD1
CAISPGTGAGANVLTF
TGTGCCATCAGTCCCGGGACAGGGGCCGGGGCCAACGTCCTGACTTTC
>TRBJ2-3|few|TRBV13|NA
CASRSKLVGADTQYF
TGTGCCAGCAGATCTAAACTGGTCGGGGCAGATACGCAGTATTTT
>TRBJ2-5|NA|TRBV7-9|TRBD1
CASSSRTGGQETQYF
TGTGCCAGCAGCTCCCGGACAGGTGGTCAAGAGACCCAGTACTTC
>TRBJ2-1|few|TRBV9|TRBD2
CASSVGRGGLSEQFF
TGTGCCAGCAGCGTTGGGCGGGGGGGCCTAAGTGAGCAGTTCTTC
>TRBJ2-2|NA|TRBV15|TRBD2
CATSRGGLVANTGELFF
TGTGCCACCAGCAGAGGAGGACTAGTCGCGAACACCGGGGAGCTGTTTTTT
>TRBJ1-1|few|TRBV7-3|TRBD1
CASSAHRGPTEAFF
TGTGCCAGCAGCGCTCACAGGGGGCCAACTGAAGCTTTCTTT
>TRBJ1-1|NA|TRBV12-5|NA
CASGLGVRNTEAFF
TGTGCTAGTGGTTTAGGGGTTCGGAACACTGAAGCTTTCTTT
>TRBJ2-3|NA|TRBV7-2|TRBD1
CASSLVPGQGAGRQYF
TGTGCCAGCAGCTTAGTTCCGGGACAGGGGGCCGGGAGGCAGTATTTT
>TRBJ2-5|NA|TRBV5-6|TRBD1
CASSLRGTETQYF
TGTGCCAGCAGCCTCAGGGGGACAGAGACCCAGTACTTC
>TRBJ1-4|few|TRBV27|NA
CASRQRGGGQGLTNEKLFF
TGTGCCAGCAGACAGAGGGGGGGAGGGCAGGGTCTGACTAATGAAAAACTGTTTTTT
>TRBJ2-3|NA|TRBV2|NA
CASSRLVTDTQYF
TGTGCCAGCAGTCGACTAGTAACAGATACGCAGTATTTT
>TRBJ1-6|few|TRBV5-4|TRBD1
CASSLPTGANSPLHF
TGTGCCAGCAGCTTGCCGACAGGGGCTAATTCACCCCTCCACTTT
>TRBJ2-5|few|TRBV7-2|NA
CASSQLGVGETQYF
TGTGCCAGCAGCCAACTAGGAGTGGGAGAGACCCAGTACTTC
>TRBJ1-2|NA|TRBV5-1|NA
CASSMRQDNYGYTF
TGCGCCAGCAGCATGAGACAGGACAACTATGGCTACACCTTC
>TRBJ2-2|NA|TRBV7-9|TRBD1
CASSYQGALNGELFF
TGTGCCAGCAGTTACCAGGGGGCTTTAAACGGGGAGCTGTTTTTT
>TRBJ2-1|NA|TRBV7-9|TRBD1
CASSFPGQGYNEQFF
TGTGCCAGCAGCTTTCCGGGACAGGGCTACAATGAGCAGTTCTTC
>TRBJ1-2|NA|TRBV28|TRBD1
CASSLLLQTGPDYGYTF
TGTGCCAGCAGTTTATTACTTCAGACAGGGCCGGACTATGGCTACACCTTC
>TRBJ2-2|once|TRBV19|TRBD1
CASSVGTGQGGELFF
TGTGCCAGTAGTGTGGGAACGGGACAGGGCGGGGAGCTGTTTTTT
>TRBJ1-6|few|TRBV6-5|TRBD1
CASRGTGGNSPLHF
TGTGCCAGCAGGGGGACAGGGGGAAATTCACCCCTCCACTTT
>TRBJ1-4|few|TRBV6-5|TRBD1
CASSPVSGGSEKLFF
TGTGCCAGCAGCCCTGTATCAGGGGGCTCTGAAAAACTGTTTTTT
>TRBJ1-6|NA|TRBV5-1|NA
CASSLMRDSPLHF
TGCGCCAGCAGCTTGATGAGGGATTCACCCCTCCACTTT
>TRBJ1-6|few|TRBV2|NA
CASTTQGNNSPLHF
TGTGCCAGCACCACGCAGGGGAACAATTCACCCCTCCACTTT